This paragraph reports one T cell receptor (beta chain). CD8 cells regarded as naive lacked CD45RO, were positively chosen for CCR7, and omitted terminally differentiated effector memory CD45RA+ cells. Sequencing was performed with immunoSEQ multiplex PCR; in TCRdb, only in-frame clones are kept and a portion is missing. The data contain a few million clones, 93% of them singletons. The sample originates from a study of shared clonotypes between healthy human individuals. Sequencing input: naive CD8+ T cells from PBMCs. The sequence was collected from a man between 18 and 29 years old in good health. Some clones in this sample may be carry-over from other donors' samples.

The chain's CDR3 is CASSLEPDLGTQYF. The CDR3 nucleotides are TGTGCCAGCAGCTTAGAGCCCGATTTAGGGACCCAGTACTTC. The chain recombines TRBV11-2 with TRBJ2-5; D uncertain. The CDR3 has 14 residues. V shed 0 bases and J shed 7 bases, with 12 bases lying between them. Looked up from germline, CDR1 is SGHAT and CDR2 is FQNNGV.